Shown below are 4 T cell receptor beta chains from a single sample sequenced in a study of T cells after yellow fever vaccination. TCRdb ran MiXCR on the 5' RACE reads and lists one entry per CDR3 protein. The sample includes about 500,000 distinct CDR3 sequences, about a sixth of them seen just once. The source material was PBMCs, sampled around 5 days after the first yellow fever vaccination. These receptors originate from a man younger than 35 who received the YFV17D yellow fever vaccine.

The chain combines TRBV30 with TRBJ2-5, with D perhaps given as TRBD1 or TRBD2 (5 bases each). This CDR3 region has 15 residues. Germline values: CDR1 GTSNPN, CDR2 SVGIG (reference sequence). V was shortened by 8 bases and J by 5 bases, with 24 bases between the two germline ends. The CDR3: CAGTQGSHRRETQYF. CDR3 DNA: TGTGCCGGGACCCAGGGTAGCCACCGCCGGGAGACCCAGTACTTC.

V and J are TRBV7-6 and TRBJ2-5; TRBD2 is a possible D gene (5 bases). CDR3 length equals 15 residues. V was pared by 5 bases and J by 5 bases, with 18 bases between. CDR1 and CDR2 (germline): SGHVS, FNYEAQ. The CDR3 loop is CASSEAVVAWETQYF. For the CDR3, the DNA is TGTGCCAGCAGCGAAGCGGTGGTAGCTTGGGAGACCCAGTACTTC.

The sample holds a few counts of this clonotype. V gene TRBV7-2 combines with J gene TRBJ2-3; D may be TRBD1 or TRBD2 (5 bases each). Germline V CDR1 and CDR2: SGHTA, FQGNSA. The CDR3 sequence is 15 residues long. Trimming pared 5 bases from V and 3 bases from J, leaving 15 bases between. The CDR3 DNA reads TGTGCCAGCAGCCCCGGGGCAGGGCGTACAGATACGCAGTATTTT. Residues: CASSPGAGRTDTQYF.

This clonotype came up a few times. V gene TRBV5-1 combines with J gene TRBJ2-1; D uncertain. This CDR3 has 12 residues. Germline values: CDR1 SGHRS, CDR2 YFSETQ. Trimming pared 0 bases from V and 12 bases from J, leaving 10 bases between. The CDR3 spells CASSLERGRQFF. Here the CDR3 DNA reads TGCGCCAGCAGCTTGGAGAGAGGACGGCAGTTCTTC.